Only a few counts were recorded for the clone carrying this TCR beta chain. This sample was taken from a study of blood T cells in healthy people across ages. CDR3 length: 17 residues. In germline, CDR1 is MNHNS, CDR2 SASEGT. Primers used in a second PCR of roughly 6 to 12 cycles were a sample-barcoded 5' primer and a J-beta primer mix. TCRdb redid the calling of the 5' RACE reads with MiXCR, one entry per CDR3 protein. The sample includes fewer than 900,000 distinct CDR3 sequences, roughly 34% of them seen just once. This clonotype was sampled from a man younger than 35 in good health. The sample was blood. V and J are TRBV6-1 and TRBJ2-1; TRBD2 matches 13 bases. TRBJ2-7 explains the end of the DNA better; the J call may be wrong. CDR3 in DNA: TGTGCCAGCAGCGGACTAGCGGGGGAGGTGTCCTACAATGAGCAGTACTTC. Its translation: CASSGLAGEVSYNEQYF.